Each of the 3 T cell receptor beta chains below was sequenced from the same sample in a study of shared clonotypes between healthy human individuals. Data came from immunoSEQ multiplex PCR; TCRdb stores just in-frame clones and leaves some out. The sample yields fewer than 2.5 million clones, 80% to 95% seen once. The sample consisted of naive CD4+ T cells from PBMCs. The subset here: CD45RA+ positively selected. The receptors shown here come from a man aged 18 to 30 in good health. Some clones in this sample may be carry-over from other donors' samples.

This CDR3 reads CASSLESWTVAGTEAFF. The CDR3 DNA follows: TGTGCCAGCAGCTTAGAAAGCTGGACAGTCGCAGGCACTGAAGCTTTCTTT. The chain employs TRBV11-2 and TRBJ1-1; possible D gene TRBD1, 6 bases. This CDR3 region has 17 residues. CDR1 and CDR2 from the germline V gene are SGHAT and FQNNGV. Trimming cost V 0 bases and J 4 bases, with 18 bases left between them. Using reference TRBV11-2 and TRBJ1-1 for the parts outside the CDR3, the full variable domain is EAGVAQSPRYKIIEKRQSVAFWCNPISGHATLYWYQQILGQGPKLLIQFQNNGVVDDSQLPKDRFSAERLKGVDSTLKIQPAKLEDSAVYLCASSLESWTVAGTEAFFGQGTRLTVV.

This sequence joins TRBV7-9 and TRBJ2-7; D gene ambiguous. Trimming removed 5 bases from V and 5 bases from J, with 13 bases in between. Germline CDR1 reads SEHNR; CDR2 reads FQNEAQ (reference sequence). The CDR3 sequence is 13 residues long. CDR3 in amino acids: CASSPEGLNEQYF. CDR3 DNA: TGTGCCAGCAGCCCAGAAGGTTTGAACGAGCAGTACTTC.

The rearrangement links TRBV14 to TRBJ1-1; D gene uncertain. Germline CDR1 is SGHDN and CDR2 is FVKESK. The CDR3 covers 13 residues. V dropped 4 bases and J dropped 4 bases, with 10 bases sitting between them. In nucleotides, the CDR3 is TGTGCCAGCAGCCTGCAGCGAGGCACTGAAGCTTTCTTT. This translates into CASSLQRGTEAFF.